This T cell receptor (beta chain) was retrieved from a study of OX40 agonist ivuxolimab in advanced cancers. Study-level background: While on treatment, patients had intravenous ivuxolimab at 0.01 to 10 mg/kg every 2 weeks. With a range of about 23 to 85, age averaged approximately 60 years, and around 80% were male.

This clone has only one observation. The germline CDR1 and CDR2 sequences are SNHLY and FYNNEI. The CDR3 has 20 residues. The J segment lost 9 bases and the V segment lost 5 bases, leaving 24 bases of the junction unmatched. The table came from immunoSEQ multiplex PCR; TCRdb's copy has only in-frame clones and leaves some out. The sample consists of about 79,000 clones, 90% of them appearing once. This clonotype originated in an adult with an advanced solid tumor such as melanoma, head and neck, liver or kidney cancer. Material: CD4+ or CD8+ T cells sorted from blood, obtained in a trial of the OX40 agonist ivuxolimab. The chain joins TRBV2 to TRBJ1-6, with 8 bases aligning to TRBD1. In DNA, the CDR3 is TGTGCCAGCAGTCAGGGCCTAATGGACAGGGAAGATAATGTTGGTTCACCCCTCCACTTT. Residues: CASSQGLMDREDNVGSPLHF. Variable domain in full (rest from reference TRBV2 and TRBJ1-6): EPEVTQTPSHQVTQMGQEVILRCVPISNHLYFYWYRQILGQKVEFLVSFYNNEISEKSEIFDDQFSVERPDGSNFTLKIRSTKLEDSAMYFCASSQGLMDREDNVGSPLHFGNGTRLTVT.